This T cell receptor (beta chain) was found in a study of T-cell memory formation after mild COVID-19. This clonotype has at least ten counts. TCRdb analysed the 5' RACE reads with MiXCR anew, one entry per CDR3 protein. The table lists approximately 180,000 distinct CDR3 sequences, under 20% of them singletons, with more than 2% in the top ten. The CDR3 consists of 17 residues. Germline V gene lookup returns CDR1 SGHTA and CDR2 FQGNSA. V gave up 6 bases and J gave up 0 bases; unmatched junction bases: 9. The chain combines TRBV7-2 with TRBJ2-5, with 11 nucleotides matching TRBD2. The sample taken for sequencing was PBMCs or a T cell subset sorted from them (not recorded which). This receptor was obtained from an adult woman who had mild COVID-19 (a few samples of this study predate the infection). Cell type and time point are not known. The CDR3 nucleotides are TGTGCCAGCAGTCGCGGGAGACTAGCGGGGAACCAAGAGACCCAGTACTTC. Its protein product is CASSRGRLAGNQETQYF.